These 27 T cell receptor beta chains came from one sample sequenced in a study of PD-1 blockade in classical Hodgkin lymphoma. Sequencing was performed with immunoSEQ multiplex PCR; in TCRdb, only in-frame clones are kept and a portion is missing. The repertoire includes about 21,000 clones, roughly three quarters of them detected once, and 7.2% sits in the top ten. As for time point: cycle 4 day 1 (C4D1), after less than 7 weeks of nivolumab. Each patient's relapse followed autologous stem cell transplantation, and brentuximab vedotin exposure varied. This material consisted of peripheral blood mononuclear cells (PBMCs), taken before the fourth cycle of nivolumab. These receptors all come from a human donor with classical Hodgkin lymphoma.

The chain carries TRBV7-9 and TRBJ1-2; a weak D match, TRBD1 (6 bases). The V end was cut by 1 base, the J end by 4 bases, with 10 bases between. Looked up from germline, CDR1 is SEHNR and CDR2 is FQNEAQ (reference sequence). This CDR3 is 14 amino acids long. The CDR3 region is CASSLGQDTYGYTF. Here the CDR3 DNA reads TGTGCCAGCAGCTTAGGACAGGACACCTATGGCTACACCTTC.

The chain is built from TRBV7-2 and TRBJ2-7; possible D gene TRBD2, 6 bases. CDR3 length: 14 amino acids. CDR1 and CDR2 (germline): SGHTA, FQGNSA. Trimming cost V 4 bases and J 5 bases, with 15 bases left between them. Written as DNA, the CDR3 is TGTGCCAGCAGCTCAACTAGCCGGGCCCACGAGCAGTACTTC. Translation gives CASSSTSRAHEQYF. The full variable domain, its missing parts supplied by reference TRBV7-2 and TRBJ2-7, is GAGVSQSPSNKVTEKGKDVELRCDPISGHTALYWYRQSLGQGLEFLIYFQGNSAPDKSGLPSDRFSAERTGGSVSTLTIQRTQQEDSAVYLCASSSTSRAHEQYFGPGTRLTVT.

About this clone itself: Sequence at one end of the junction differs from germline and may be a read error. The chain couples TRBV7-8 to TRBJ2-5; D gene uncertain. The CDR3 extends over 10 amino acids. The germline CDR1 and CDR2 sequences are SGHVS and FQNEAQ. CDR3 sequence reads: CASSLAYMDF. The CDR3 nucleotides read TGTGCCAGCAGCTTAGCGTATATGGACTTC.

In this sample, this clone turned up a few times. This rearrangement joins TRBV27 to TRBJ2-7; a weak D match, TRBD1 (6 bases). The V end lost 1 base, the J end lost 5 bases, and 12 bases lay between the germline ends. Germline V gene sequence: CDR1 MNHEY, CDR2 SMNVEV (reference sequence). This CDR3 is built from 14 residues. CDR3 region: CASSLFWGLNEQYF. CDR3 nucleotide sequence: TGTGCCAGCAGTTTATTTTGGGGGCTCAACGAGCAGTACTTC.

The genes are TRBV4-2 and TRBJ2-5; D is unresolved. The CDR3 has 12 amino acids. V lost 0 bases and J 6 bases, leaving 5 bases between the germline ends. The V gene's germline CDR1 is LGHNA and CDR2 YNFKEQ. The CDR3 loop is CASSQDWKTQYF. The CDR3 nucleotides are TGTGCCAGCAGCCAAGATTGGAAGACCCAGTACTTC.

The chain couples TRBV14 to TRBJ1-2, with D perhaps TRBD1 (5 bases). V gave up 3 bases and J gave up 8 bases, with 13 bases separating them. The CDR3 consists of 13 residues. Germline CDR1 reads SGHDN; CDR2 reads FVKESK. CDR3 amino acids: CASSHSGQGGYTF. The DNA for the CDR3 is TGTGCCAGCAGCCATTCAGGGCAGGGAGGCTACACCTTC.

The rearrangement uses TRBV18 and TRBJ1-2; D call uncertain. The V and J ends lost 3 bases and 2 bases respectively, with 4 bases between them. CDR3 length: 12 residues. The germline V gene encodes CDR1 KGHSH and CDR2 LQKENI. CDR3 amino acids: CASSPDNYGYTF. For the CDR3, the DNA is TGTGCCAGCTCACCCGACAACTATGGCTACACCTTC.

This clone was recorded only once. The chain couples TRBV2 to TRBJ2-1; 8 nucleotides align to TRBD1. The CDR3 consists of 14 residues. The ends lost 8 bases at V and 5 bases at J; junction bases unmatched: 8. The germline gives CDR1 SNHLY, CDR2 FYNNEI. CDR3 amino acids: CASLLDRGNNEQFF. The CDR3 DNA reads TGTGCCAGCCTCCTAGACAGGGGAAACAATGAGCAGTTCTTC.

The rearrangement uses TRBV5-4 and TRBJ2-5; maybe TRBD2 (6 bases). V shed 4 bases and J shed 4 bases, with 17 bases lying between them. The CDR3 extends over 15 amino acids. Looked up from germline, CDR1 is SGHNT and CDR2 is YYREEE (reference sequence). The CDR3 DNA reads TGTGCCAGCAGCCCCTCCCACGCGGGGCGAGAGACCCAGTACTTC. This encodes CASSPSHAGRETQYF.

The chain has TRBV4-1 and TRBJ2-5; D could derive from TRBD1 or TRBD2 (6 bases each). The CDR3 is 14 amino acids. Germline V lookup: CDR1 MGHRA, CDR2 YSYEKL. Trimming removed 5 bases at V and 5 bases at J, with 15 bases between. This CDR3 reads CASSMRGDGETQYF. In DNA, the CDR3 is TGCGCCAGCAGCATGAGGGGGGATGGGGAGACCCAGTACTTC.

The chain couples TRBV28 to TRBJ2-5, with 7 bases aligning to TRBD1. CDR1 and CDR2 from the germline V gene are MDHEN and SYDVKM. J lost 4 bases, V lost 3 bases, and 5 bases had no gene match. The CDR3 runs 14 residues. The CDR3 coding sequence is TGTGCCAGCAGTTTCGACAGGGTCGTAGAGACCCAGTACTTC. Translated, it gives CASSFDRVVETQYF.

This clone was observed once. The genes are TRBV7-9 and TRBJ2-3; no clear D. The CDR3 has 11 residues. Trimming stripped 4 bases from V and 3 bases from J, with 2 bases between. Germline V CDR1 and CDR2: SEHNR, FQNEAQ (reference sequence). DNA of the CDR3: TGTGCCAGCAGCTGGACAGATACGCAGTATTTT. Protein product: CASSWTDTQYF.

V and J are TRBV5-4 and TRBJ1-1; no clear D. Germline V gives CDR1 SGHNT, CDR2 YYREEE (reference sequence). V was trimmed by 0 bases and J by 4 bases, leaving 7 bases between them. The CDR3 consists of 13 residues. This CDR3 reads CASSLGVGTEAFF. The CDR3 DNA follows: TGTGCCAGCAGCTTGGGGGTCGGCACTGAAGCTTTCTTT.

The CDR3 region has the DNA TGCGCCAGCACCTTTCTCCGGGGCGGCGACGAGCAGTACTTC. Amino acids: CASTFLRGGDEQYF. The V and J genes are TRBV5-1 and TRBJ2-7; possibly TRBD1 or TRBD2 for D (5 bases each). The V end was cut by 6 bases, the J end by 5 bases, with 18 bases between. The CDR3 has 14 residues. The V gene's germline CDR1 is SGHRS and CDR2 YFSETQ.

This chain links TRBV4-2 with TRBJ2-3; TRBD2 is a possible D gene (6 bases). Deletions cut 5 bases from V and 0 bases from J, with 21 bases between. The V gene's germline CDR1 is LGHNA and CDR2 YNFKEQ. The CDR3 extends over 18 amino acids. CDR3 loop: CASSLVHTSPTSTDTQYF. Written as DNA, the CDR3 is TGTGCCAGCAGCTTGGTTCATACTAGCCCTACTAGCACAGATACGCAGTATTTT.

V and J are TRBV28 and TRBJ1-2; D uncertain. Trimming stripped 3 bases from V and 4 bases from J, with 21 bases between. The germline CDR1 and CDR2 sequences are MDHEN and SYDVKM. This CDR3 contains 17 residues. This CDR3 is CASSFRGSLGMSYGYTF. The CDR3 DNA follows: TGTGCCAGCAGTTTCCGAGGGTCTCTGGGTATGAGCTATGGCTACACCTTC.

This chain joins TRBV7-8 and TRBJ1-1, with D perhaps matching TRBD1 (6 bases). CDR3 length: 15 amino acids. V was clipped by 1 base and J by 0 bases, with 9 bases between them. CDR1 is SGHVS, CDR2 FQNEAQ, per germline. The CDR3: CASSLGQGLNTEAFF. The CDR3 DNA reads as TGTGCCAGCAGCTTAGGGCAGGGGCTGAACACTGAAGCTTTCTTT.

The chain is built from TRBV30 and TRBJ1-3; D is unclear. The CDR3 totals 12 residues. V lost 1 base to trimming and J lost 3 bases, with 4 bases between them. Germline V gene sequence: CDR1 GTSNPN, CDR2 SVGIG (reference sequence). The CDR3 region has the DNA TGTGCCTGGAGTGGTGGTGGAAACACCATATATTTT. Protein product: CAWSGGGNTIYF.

The rearrangement links TRBV28 to TRBJ1-2, with D hard to call. The germline V and J ends were trimmed by 4 bases and 2 bases, with 11 bases remaining between them. The CDR3 covers 14 residues. Per the germline V gene, CDR1 is MDHEN and CDR2 is SYDVKM. The chain's CDR3 is CASSSPGRNYGYTF. The CDR3 bases are TGTGCCAGCAGTTCCCCGGGCAGAAACTATGGCTACACCTTC.

The V and J genes are TRBV5-1 and TRBJ1-1; TRBD1 agrees at 9 bases. Germline loops: CDR1 SGHRS, CDR2 YFSETQ. Germline trimming cut 0 bases from V and 5 bases from J; bases unmatched to any gene: 5. This CDR3 has 15 amino acids. The CDR3 DNA follows: TGCGCCAGCAGCTTGGGACAGGGGGGATGGACTGAAGCTTTCTTT. Translated: CASSLGQGGWTEAFF.

This clone was picked up a small number of times. The gene calls are TRBV7-9 and TRBJ2-7; the D gene could be TRBD1 or TRBD2 (5 bases each). V lost 4 bases and J 1 base, leaving 11 bases between the germline ends. Germline CDR1 is SEHNR and CDR2 is FQNEAQ (reference sequence). CDR3 length: 14 residues. Written as DNA, the CDR3 is TGTGCCAGCAGCTCTGGGTGGGGGTCCTACGAGCAGTACTTC. This encodes CASSSGWGSYEQYF. Drawing the rest from reference TRBV7-9 and TRBJ2-7, the complete variable domain is DTGVSQNPRHKITKRGQNVTFRCDPISEHNRLYWYRQTLGQGPEFLTYFQNEAQLEKSRLLSDRFSAERPKGSFSTLEIQRTEQGDSAMYLCASSSGWGSYEQYFGPGTRLTVT.

The chain has TRBV6-5 and TRBJ2-1; D gene ambiguous. Germline CDR1 MNHEY, CDR2 SVGAGI. V lost 4 bases, J lost 10 bases, and 8 bases lay in between. The CDR3 covers 11 residues. The CDR3 loop is CASSSQREQFF. DNA for the CDR3: TGTGCCAGCAGTTCACAGCGCGAGCAGTTCTTC.

This clone has a single count. The chain joins TRBV5-1 to TRBJ1-4; 9 positions match TRBD1. After removal of 0 bases from V and 7 bases from J, the junction contained 4 bases not matched to a gene. This CDR3 is 15 amino acids long. CDR1 is SGHRS and CDR2 is YFSETQ in the germline V gene. The CDR3 region has the DNA TGCGCCAGCAGCTTGGACGGGACAGGGTCTGAAAAACTGTTTTTT. Translated, it gives CASSLDGTGSEKLFF.

Here the CDR3 reads CASSLSPGRRGETQYF. In DNA, the CDR3 is TGTGCCAGCTCACTATCTCCGGGACGCCGGGGGGAGACCCAGTACTTC. This chain joins TRBV18 and TRBJ2-5; the D gene is possibly TRBD2 (6 bases). The length of the CDR3 is 16 residues. CDR1 and CDR2 from the germline V gene are KGHSH and LQKENI. V lost 4 bases and J 5 bases, leaving 20 bases between the germline ends.

The gene calls are TRBV10-3 and TRBJ2-3; D is ambiguous. In germline, CDR1 is ENHRY, CDR2 SYGVKD. The CDR3 is made up of 14 amino acids. V gave up 2 bases and J gave up 0 bases, with 6 bases separating them. The CDR3 region is CAISEPRSTDTQYF. The DNA for the CDR3 is TGTGCCATCAGTGAGCCTCGCAGCACAGATACGCAGTATTTT.

The chain uses TRBV6-5 and TRBJ2-1; D gene uncertain. Germline loops: CDR1 MNHEY, CDR2 SVGAGI. This CDR3 comprises 14 residues. Trimming shortened V by 7 bases and J by 8 bases, and 18 bases separated the two germline ends. The CDR3 sequence is CASTATPILDEQFF. DNA for the CDR3: TGTGCCAGCACCGCCACCCCGATATTAGATGAGCAGTTCTTC.

This chain uses TRBV13 with TRBJ2-1, with TRBD2 matching over 12 bases. V dropped 6 bases and J dropped 4; count of bases not matched to a gene: 7. Germline V CDR1 and CDR2: PRHDT, FYEKMQ (reference sequence). This CDR3 is built from 16 residues. CDR3 nucleotides: TGTGCCAGCAGTTGGGGTGGACTAGCGGGATACAATGAGCAGTTCTTC. Its protein is CASSWGGLAGYNEQFF. Looking up the rest from reference TRBV13 and TRBJ2-1 gives the full variable domain: AAGVIQSPRHLIKEKRETATLKCYPIPRHDTVYWYQQGPGQDPQFLISFYEKMQSDKGSIPDRFSAQQFSDYHSELNMSSLELGDSALYFCASSWGGLAGYNEQFFGPGTRLTVL.